Below, 28 T cell receptor beta chains from the same sample are listed, as sequenced in a study of cytotoxic CD8 clonotypes in ibrutinib-treated CLL. Here immunoSEQ multiplex PCR was the method, and the copy in TCRdb shows in-frame clones only, minus some. The table has 40,000 to 60,000 clones, roughly 57% seen once; the top ten hold roughly 33%. The sample here was PBMCs, taken after 12 months of ibrutinib treatment. The origin of the receptors is a human donor with chronic lymphocytic leukemia.

In DNA, the CDR3 is TGTGCCTGGAGTAGGCGGGCAGATACGCAGTATTTT. Encoded protein: CAWSRRADTQYF. V is TRBV30 and J is TRBJ2-3; perhaps TRBD2 as D (5 bases). V gave up 2 bases and J gave up 4 bases, with 7 bases separating them. Looked up from germline, CDR1 is GTSNPN and CDR2 is SVGIG (reference sequence). The CDR3 runs 12 residues.

CDR3 nucleotides: TGTGCCAGTAGTAGGGTCACCCAAGAGACCCAGTACTTC. As protein: CASSRVTQETQYF. This chain links TRBV19 with TRBJ2-5; D is uncertain. Germline V CDR1 and CDR2: LNHDA, SQIVND (reference sequence). This CDR3 spans 13 amino acids. V was trimmed by 4 bases and J by 1 base, leaving 7 bases between them.

V and J are TRBV7-8 and TRBJ1-3; D gene ambiguous. CDR3 length: 16 residues. CDR1 and CDR2 (germline): SGHVS, FQNEAQ. Trimming removed 5 bases from V and 0 bases from J, with 14 bases in between. The CDR3: CASSTYEVASGNTIYF. CDR3 nucleotides: TGTGCCAGCAGCACCTATGAGGTAGCCTCTGGAAACACCATATATTTT.

The genes are TRBV28 and TRBJ1-5; D is uncertain. Trimming removed 2 bases from V and 5 bases from J, with 7 bases in between. The CDR3 consists of 13 residues. CDR1 is MDHEN and CDR2 is SYDVKM in the germline V gene. The CDR3 spells CASSLPVYQPQHF. CDR3 coding DNA: TGTGCCAGCAGTTTACCGGTATATCAGCCCCAGCATTTT.

This clone was recorded once. V and J are TRBV7-6 and TRBJ2-1; the match to TRBD2 covers 9 bases. The CDR3 runs to 15 residues. Germline V gene lookup returns CDR1 SGHVS and CDR2 FNYEAQ. With V trimmed by 4 bases and J by 2 bases, 3 bases remained unmatched. In nucleotides, the CDR3 is TGTGCCAGCAGCTCTGGACTAGCGACCTACAATGAGCAGTTCTTC. This codes for CASSSGLATYNEQFF.

The J gene is TRBJ1-3, the V gene TRBV7-2; 8 bases fit TRBD1. V lost 5 bases, J lost 3 bases, and 6 bases stayed unmatched. There are 15 residues in the CDR3. The germline V gene encodes CDR1 SGHTA and CDR2 FQGNSA. The CDR3 loop reads CASSPRTGRGNTIYF. DNA of the CDR3: TGTGCCAGCAGCCCGCGGACAGGGCGTGGAAACACCATATATTTT. The whole variable domain, remainder taken from reference TRBV7-2 and TRBJ1-3, is GAGVSQSPSNKVTEKGKDVELRCDPISGHTALYWYRQSLGQGLEFLIYFQGNSAPDKSGLPSDRFSAERTGGSVSTLTIQRTQQEDSAVYLCASSPRTGRGNTIYFGEGSWLTVV.

This clone was seen more than once but under ten times. V is TRBV5-1 and J is TRBJ1-5; TRBD1 aligns across 7 bases. V shed 1 base, J shed 5 bases, and the junction held 3 bases outside the gene matches. Germline CDR1 is SGHRS and CDR2 is YFSETQ. This CDR3 has 14 amino acids. The CDR3 nucleotides read TGCGCCAGCAGCTTGACAGGGGAAGATCAGCCCCAGCATTTT. It yields the protein CASSLTGEDQPQHF. Full variable domain (missing parts from reference TRBV5-1 and TRBJ1-5): KAGVTQTPRYLIKTRGQQVTLSCSPISGHRSVSWYQQTPGQGLQFLFEYFSETQRNKGNFPGRFSGRQFSNSRSEMNVSTLELGDSALYLCASSLTGEDQPQHFGDGTRLSIL.

The chain couples TRBV10-3 to TRBJ2-1; 7 bases align to TRBD1. This CDR3 is 14 amino acids long. Germline V gives CDR1 ENHRY, CDR2 SYGVKD. The junction had 12 bases not matched to a gene; V was cut back by 10 bases and J by 6 bases. In nucleotides, the CDR3 is TGTGCCAGCAGCCCCGGGACAGAGCTCAATGAGCAGTTCTTC. Translated, it gives CASSPGTELNEQFF.

This clone was counted between two and nine times. This sequence joins TRBV28 and TRBJ2-5, with 8 bases identical to TRBD2. From germline, CDR1 is MDHEN and CDR2 SYDVKM. The CDR3 spans 13 residues. The V segment lost 5 bases and the J segment 12 bases; nucleotides outside the gene matches: 11. In nucleotides, the CDR3 is TGTGCCAGCAGTCCCCGGGAGAGCGGGGGAGAGTACTTC. This gives the protein CASSPRESGGEYF. The full variable domain, in which reference TRBV28 and TRBJ2-5 provide the parts outside the CDR3, is DVKVTQSSRYLVKRTGEKVFLECVQDMDHENMFWYRQDPGLGLRLIYFSYDVKMKEKGDIPEGYSVSREKKERFSLILESASTNQTSMYLCASSPRESGGEYFGPGTRLLVL.

The V gene is TRBV11-3, the J gene TRBJ2-1, with TRBD1 matching over 8 bases. Germline CDR1 reads SGHNT; CDR2 reads YENEEA. There are 14 residues in the CDR3. J lost 3 bases, V lost 5 bases, and 3 bases had no gene match. The CDR3 DNA follows: TGTGCCAGCAGCCAAGACAGGGGCTACAATGAGCAGTTCTTC. This codes for CASSQDRGYNEQFF.

The V and J genes are TRBV6-1 and TRBJ2-7; 9 bases agree with TRBD2. Germline trimming cut 6 bases from V and 0 bases from J; bases unmatched to any gene: 6. CDR1 is MNHNS and CDR2 is SASEGT in the germline V gene. The CDR3 is 15 residues long. CDR3 sequence reads: CASRLAGPSSYEQYF. In nucleotides, the CDR3 is TGTGCCAGCAGGCTAGCGGGGCCGAGCTCCTACGAGCAGTACTTC.

In its sample, this clone ranks as medium-sized. This chain connects TRBV6-1 to TRBJ2-1; 9 nucleotides agree with TRBD2. The CDR3 covers 13 residues. The germline V gene has CDR1 MNHNS and CDR2 SASEGT. After removal of 6 bases from V and 10 bases from J, the junction contained 7 bases not matched to a gene. The CDR3 spells CASSLGTSREQFF. The CDR3 DNA reads TGTGCCAGCAGCCTCGGGACTAGCAGAGAGCAGTTCTTC.

The CDR3 DNA reads TGTGCCAGCAGCTTAGCGCGGGCTTCTGAAGCTTTCTTT. Protein product: CASSLARASEAFF. The chain joins TRBV7-9 to TRBJ1-1; D uncertain. Deletions cut 0 bases from V and 6 bases from J, with 8 bases between. CDR1 SEHNR and CDR2 FQNEAQ come from the germline V gene (reference sequence). The CDR3 has 13 residues.

This chain links TRBV4-1 with TRBJ1-5; TRBD1 aligns across 11 bases. J gave up 2 bases and V 3 bases, and 3 bases lay outside the gene matches. Per germline, CDR1 MGHRA and CDR2 YSYEKL. This CDR3 comprises 16 residues. CDR3 sequence: CASSQGQGVGNQPQHF. The DNA for the CDR3 is TGCGCCAGCAGCCAGGGACAGGGGGTTGGCAATCAGCCCCAGCATTTT.

This clone was counted a few times. This chain connects TRBV5-1 to TRBJ1-2; D is unclear. The V gene lost 0 bases and the J gene lost 8 bases, with 11 bases spanning the gap. The CDR3 consists of 13 residues. Germline V gene lookup returns CDR1 SGHRS and CDR2 YFSETQ. Here the CDR3 reads CASSLVSQWGYTF. The DNA for the CDR3 is TGCGCCAGCAGCTTGGTTTCCCAGTGGGGCTACACCTTC.

The chain combines TRBV5-1 with TRBJ2-3; 10 bases line up with TRBD2. In germline, CDR1 is SGHRS, CDR2 YFSETQ. This CDR3 contains 17 residues. V shed 3 bases and J 5 bases; nucleotides not matched to a gene: 12. CDR3 residues: CASSWDPLAGNQDTQYF. As DNA, the CDR3 is TGCGCCAGCAGCTGGGACCCACTAGCGGGGAATCAAGATACGCAGTATTTT.

The chain links TRBV11-3 to TRBJ2-1; D remains ambiguous. Trimming cost V 4 bases and J 7 bases, with 5 bases left between them. The CDR3 extends over 11 amino acids. CDR1 and CDR2 (germline): SGHNT, YENEEA. The CDR3: CASSSFNEQFF. CDR3 bases: TGTGCCAGCAGCTCGTTTAATGAGCAGTTCTTC.

The count of this clone is one. V gene TRBV28 combines with J gene TRBJ2-7; no clear D. In germline, CDR1 is MDHEN, CDR2 SYDVKM. The germline V and J ends were trimmed by 6 bases and 4 bases, with 4 bases remaining between them. CDR3 length equals 10 residues. The CDR3 DNA follows: TGTGCCAGCAGGAAGTACGAGCAGTACTTC. It translates to CASRKYEQYF.

This clone was counted between two and nine times. This chain uses TRBV6-1 with TRBJ1-5; the D is unclear. Trimming removed 4 bases at V and 3 bases at J, with 13 bases between. Per the germline V gene, CDR1 is MNHNS and CDR2 is SASEGT. The CDR3 runs to 15 residues. CDR3 coding DNA: TGTGCCAGCAGTGTTTATATGGGTGACAATCAGCCCCAGCATTTT. Amino acid sequence: CASSVYMGDNQPQHF.

In its sample, this clone was seen once. The chain joins TRBV2 to TRBJ2-7, with 8 bases lining up with TRBD1. CDR1 and CDR2 (germline): SNHLY, FYNNEI. The CDR3 extends over 14 amino acids. The V segment lost 4 bases and the J segment 2 bases; nucleotides outside the gene matches: 4. CDR3 region: CASSASQGAYEQYF. CDR3 bases: TGTGCCAGCAGTGCGTCACAGGGGGCCTACGAGCAGTACTTC.

There are many counts of this clone. J is TRBJ2-2 and V is TRBV5-1; 9 bases agree with TRBD1. The germline gives CDR1 SGHRS, CDR2 YFSETQ. The CDR3 contains 15 residues. The V gene end was trimmed by 4 bases and the J gene end by 6 bases; junction bases not matched to a gene: 7. The CDR3 region is CASSPDRGIAGELFF. CDR3 nucleotides: TGCGCCAGCAGCCCGGACAGGGGTATAGCCGGGGAGCTGTTTTTT.

V gene TRBV4-1 combines with J gene TRBJ2-7, with 11 bases matching TRBD2. CDR1 is MGHRA, CDR2 YSYEKL, per germline. V lost 0 bases to trimming and J lost 4 bases; unmatched junction nucleotides: 5. The length of the CDR3 is 16 residues. CDR3 in amino acids: CASSQETSGNVYEQYF. CDR3 coding DNA: TGCGCCAGCAGCCAAGAGACTAGCGGGAATGTTTACGAGCAGTACTTC.

V usage is TRBV7-9 and J usage is TRBJ1-2; perhaps TRBD1 as D (5 bases). V lost 4 bases to trimming and J lost 7 bases, with 13 bases between them. Per the germline V gene, CDR1 is SEHNR and CDR2 is FQNEAQ (reference sequence). The CDR3 is 13 residues long. The DNA for the CDR3 is TGTGCCAGCAGCTCCCAGGGTCACCGTGGCTACACCTTC. Its translation is CASSSQGHRGYTF.

This clone was detected ten times or more. The chain uses TRBV11-3 and TRBJ2-1, with 8 bases matching TRBD1. The trim removed 5 bases at V and 5 bases at J, leaving 8 bases unmatched. Germline V lookup: CDR1 SGHNT, CDR2 YENEEA. This CDR3 spans 15 amino acids. In nucleotides, the CDR3 is TGTGCCAGCAGCCCGTTGACAGGGGTCGACAATGAGCAGTTCTTC. It yields the protein CASSPLTGVDNEQFF.

J is TRBJ2-7 and V is TRBV5-1; D remains unclear. The germline gives CDR1 SGHRS, CDR2 YFSETQ. The CDR3 contains 13 residues. V was cut by 1 base and J by 6 bases, with 11 bases left in between. The CDR3 protein is CASSLNVQSEQYF. DNA of the CDR3: TGCGCCAGCAGCTTGAACGTCCAGAGCGAGCAGTACTTC.

The genes are TRBV18 and TRBJ2-2, with TRBD2 identical over 14 bases. The V and J ends lost 0 bases and 6 bases, in that order; junction bases with no gene match: 6. The CDR3 length is 18 residues. Germline CDR1 is KGHSH and CDR2 is LQKENI. CDR3: CASSPPGLAGGTAGELFF. The CDR3 nucleotides read TGTGCCAGCTCACCACCTGGACTAGCGGGAGGCACCGCCGGGGAGCTGTTTTTT.

The CDR3 sequence: CASSGTQLSGNTIYF. The CDR3 nucleotides read TGTGCCAGCAGTGGGACTCAACTCTCTGGAAACACCATATATTTT. The genes are TRBV28 and TRBJ1-3; D perhaps matches TRBD1 (5 bases). In germline, CDR1 is MDHEN, CDR2 SYDVKM. The CDR3 contains 15 residues. Between the trimmed V and J ends, which lost 5 bases and 0 bases, there was a span of 11 bases.

The chain couples TRBV5-1 to TRBJ1-3; 7 nucleotides align to TRBD1. V lost 5 bases and J lost 0; bases outside the gene matches: 5. The CDR3 length is 15 residues. The germline V gene has CDR1 SGHRS and CDR2 YFSETQ. In DNA form, the CDR3 reads TGCGCCAGCAGTTCCGCAGGGGGCTCTGGAAACACCATATATTTT. Translated: CASSSAGGSGNTIYF.